The 26 T cell receptor beta chains below were found in one sample sequenced in a study of blood T cells in healthy people across ages. Combining a sample-barcoded 5' primer with a J-beta primer mix, a second PCR ran for roughly 7 to 12 cycles. MiXCR, run by TCRdb on the 5' RACE reads, gives a single entry per CDR3 protein. The repertoire holds about 2 million distinct CDR3 sequences, with 40% to 55% as singletons. Sample: blood. These receptors were taken from a woman between 35 and 50 years old in good health.

The chain is built from TRBV7-2 and TRBJ2-7, with D unresolved. The J call is doubtful: the DNA matches TRBJ2-5 better. This CDR3 spans 15 amino acids. The germline CDR1 and CDR2 sequences are SGHTA and FQGNSA. The CDR3: CASKSGFKVGETQYF. The CDR3 DNA sequence: TGTGCCAGCAAGTCCGGTTTTAAGGTCGGGGAGACCCAGTACTTC.

This chain links TRBV29-1 with TRBJ2-1, with D possibly being TRBD1 or TRBD2 (5 bases each). V was clipped by 1 base and J by 8 bases, with 24 bases between them. This CDR3 spans 17 amino acids. Germline V gene sequence: CDR1 SQVTM, CDR2 ANQGSEA. CDR3 coding DNA: TGCAGCGTTGAAGGGCGCGCGGCTTCGAGGGGAATCGATGAGCAGTTCTTC. Translated, it gives CSVEGRAASRGIDEQFF.

The J gene is TRBJ2-7, the V gene TRBV29-1; D is unclear. Trimming took off 5 bases at V and 6 bases at J, with 11 bases between the two ends. Germline V gene sequence: CDR1 SQVTM, CDR2 ANQGSEA. The CDR3 is 11 amino acids. CDR3 region: CSVKQGPEQYF. The CDR3 DNA sequence: TGCAGCGTTAAACAAGGGCCCGAGCAGTACTTC.

CDR3 loop: CASSLAFGQEQYF. The CDR3 DNA reads as TGTGCCAGCAGCTTAGCGTTCGGACAGGAGCAGTACTTC. The chain joins TRBV7-2 to TRBJ2-5; 7 bases agree with TRBD1. This CDR3 is 13 amino acids long. V was clipped by 0 bases and J by 11 bases; unmatched bases: 6. Germline V gene sequence: CDR1 SGHTA, CDR2 FQGNSA.

The CDR3 here is CSAPTGTGDYTF. As DNA, the CDR3 is TGCAGCGCCCCCACCGGGACAGGGGACTACACCTTC. The chain is built from TRBV29-1 and TRBJ1-2, with TRBD1 matching over 10 bases. Trimming removed 7 bases from V and 10 bases from J; junction bases left unmatched: 9. The CDR3 runs to 12 residues. Germline V gene sequence: CDR1 SQVTM, CDR2 ANQGSEA.

The table lists this clonotype with a few counts. This chain uses TRBV20-1 with TRBJ2-5, with TRBD1 as a possible D gene (5 bases). Per germline, CDR1 DFQATT and CDR2 SNEGSKA (reference sequence). This CDR3 is 12 amino acids long. Trimming cost V 5 bases and J 2 bases, with 9 bases left between them. CDR3 bases: TGCAGTGCTCGGACACATCAAGAGACCCAGTACTTC. Protein sequence: CSARTHQETQYF.

This sequence joins TRBV9 and TRBJ2-5; 8 bases align to TRBD1. Germline CDR1 reads SGDLS; CDR2 reads YYNGEE. After removal of 2 bases from V and 1 base from J, the junction contained 4 bases not matched to a gene. The CDR3 contains 15 residues. CDR3 amino acids: CASSVQGALQETQYF. In DNA form, the CDR3 reads TGTGCCAGCAGCGTGCAGGGGGCCCTCCAAGAGACCCAGTACTTC.

The genes are TRBV4-1 and TRBJ1-2; no clear D gene. The CDR3 extends over 16 amino acids. CDR1 MGHRA and CDR2 YSYEKL come from the germline V gene. V gave up 0 bases and J gave up 4 bases, with 15 bases separating them. The chain's CDR3 is CASSQDRSERLYGYTF. As DNA, the CDR3 is TGCGCCAGCAGCCAAGATAGGTCAGAGCGACTCTATGGCTACACCTTC.

This sequence joins TRBV3-1 and TRBJ1-4; TRBD1 matches at 8 bases. The V gene's germline CDR1 is LGHDT and CDR2 YNNKEL (reference sequence). The ends lost 5 bases at V and 0 bases at J; junction bases unmatched: 14. The CDR3 is 19 residues long. Written as DNA, the CDR3 is TGTGCCAGCAGCTTACGGGGACAGGCGGGCCCCCCAACTAATGAAAAACTGTTTTTT. Its protein product is CASSLRGQAGPPTNEKLFF.

This clonotype has just a few counts. The chain employs TRBV27 and TRBJ1-1; 10 bases match TRBD1. The CDR3 length is 15 residues. Germline V gene data show CDR1 as MNHEY and CDR2 as SMNVEV (reference sequence). The V segment lost 5 bases and the J segment 5 bases; nucleotides outside the gene matches: 8. The CDR3 protein is CASSAGQGGNTEAFF. As DNA, the CDR3 is TGTGCCAGCAGTGCCGGACAGGGGGGAAATACTGAAGCTTTCTTT.

J is TRBJ1-2 and V is TRBV6-2 or TRBV6-3; D is perhaps TRBD1 (5 bases). The CDR3 contains 15 residues. The V and J ends lost 6 bases and 5 bases respectively, with 19 bases between them. Germline V CDR1 and CDR2: MNHEY, SVGEGT. The CDR3: CASRDTGTTSYGYTF. The CDR3 DNA is TGTGCCAGCAGGGACACCGGGACCACATCGTATGGCTACACCTTC.

Ten or more counts support this clonotype. The genes are TRBV20-1 and TRBJ2-5; D remains unclear. Germline CDR1 reads DFQATT; CDR2 reads SNEGSKA (reference sequence). The CDR3 is made up of 13 amino acids. The germline V and J ends were trimmed by 5 bases and 5 bases, with 15 bases remaining between them. CDR3 DNA: TGCAGTGCTGAAACCGGGCGGTTGGAGACCCAGTACTTC. Translation gives CSAETGRLETQYF.

There are a few counts of this clonotype. V is TRBV12-3 or TRBV12-4 and J is TRBJ2-7; 9 positions agree with TRBD1. V lost 2 bases to trimming and J lost 1 base; unmatched junction nucleotides: 9. This CDR3 contains 17 residues. The CDR3 nucleotides read TGTGCCAGCAGTTTAAGGTTTCTGGGACAGGGTTCCTACGAGCAGTACTTC. Translating it yields CASSLRFLGQGSYEQYF.

This clonotype was found a few times. The chain couples TRBV6-2 or TRBV6-3 to TRBJ2-7, with TRBD1 as a possible D gene (6 bases). Germline CDR1 is MNHEY and CDR2 is SVGEGT. The V end lost 6 bases, the J end lost 2 bases, and 20 bases lay between the germline ends. The CDR3 loop spans 16 amino acids. The CDR3 loop reads CASSLGTSRITYEQYF. In DNA form, the CDR3 reads TGTGCCAGCAGCCTGGGGACATCGAGAATTACCTACGAGCAGTACTTC.

This clonotype has a handful of counts. CDR3 coding DNA: TGTGCCATCAGTGACAGGGTGCCTAATTCACCCCTCCACTTT. Its protein product is CAISDRVPNSPLHF. V usage is TRBV10-3 and J usage is TRBJ1-6, with D tentatively TRBD1 (5 bases). Per the germline V gene, CDR1 is ENHRY and CDR2 is SYGVKD. Trimming shortened V by 3 bases and J by 6 bases, and 9 bases separated the two germline ends. This CDR3 is built from 14 residues.

This clonotype was picked up a small number of times. V and J are TRBV28 and TRBJ2-7, with D perhaps TRBD2 (6 bases). Germline V CDR1 and CDR2: MDHEN, SYDVKM. The CDR3 length is 15 residues. V was shortened by 3 bases and J by 3 bases, with 15 bases between the two germline ends. CDR3 DNA sequence: TGTGCCAGCAGTTTTATCGGGGGAGGTAGCTACGAGCAGTACTTC. This sequence encodes CASSFIGGGSYEQYF. Based on the CDR3 plus reference TRBV28 and TRBJ2-7, the full variable domain is DVKVTQSSRYLVKRTGEKVFLECVQDMDHENMFWYRQDPGLGLRLIYFSYDVKMKEKGDIPEGYSVSREKKERFSLILESASTNQTSMYLCASSFIGGGSYEQYFGPGTRLTVT.

The chain carries TRBV3-1 and TRBJ2-5, with 9 positions matching TRBD1. The better agreement between TRBJ2-7 and the DNA end casts doubt on the J call. The CDR3 has 15 amino acids. CDR1 is LGHDT and CDR2 is YNNKEL in the germline V gene (reference sequence). CDR3 protein: CASSRRDRVPYEQYF. The DNA for the CDR3 is TGTGCCAGCAGTCGCCGGGACAGGGTCCCATACGAGCAGTACTTC.

V usage is TRBV6-5 and J usage is TRBJ2-1; 7 bases are shared with TRBD2. Trimming at V came to 1 base and at J to 0 bases, leaving 3 bases not matched to a gene. Germline CDR1 is MNHEY and CDR2 is SVGAGI. CDR3 length equals 16 residues. The CDR3 DNA is TGTGCCAGCAGTTACTACCGGGGGGTCTCCTACAATGAGCAGTTCTTC. It is translated as CASSYYRGVSYNEQFF.

The gene calls are TRBV6-1 and TRBJ1-6; D unclear. V gave up 1 base and J gave up 8 bases, with 9 bases separating them. This CDR3 comprises 14 residues. In germline, CDR1 is MNHNS, CDR2 SASEGT. CDR3 DNA sequence: TGTGCCAGCAGTGAAGTGGGTCAGGATTCACCCCTCCACTTT. Amino acid sequence: CASSEVGQDSPLHF.

This clonotype was seen only a few times. V gene TRBV5-1 combines with J gene TRBJ2-1; 7 bases agree with TRBD2. CDR1 and CDR2 (germline): SGHRS, YFSETQ. Germline trimming cut 4 bases from V and 0 bases from J; bases unmatched to any gene: 7. The length of the CDR3 is 16 residues. The CDR3 region has the DNA TGCGCCAGCAGCGCCGGACTAGTTGGCTCCTACAATGAGCAGTTCTTC. Amino acids: CASSAGLVGSYNEQFF.

V gene TRBV20-1 combines with J gene TRBJ2-1; 9 positions agree with TRBD2. The ends lost 6 bases at V and 8 bases at J; junction bases unmatched: 8. The CDR3 runs 13 residues. Germline V CDR1 and CDR2: DFQATT, SNEGSKA (reference sequence). This chain's CDR3 is CSATGTSSDEQFF. CDR3 in DNA: TGCAGTGCAACCGGGACTAGCTCCGATGAGCAGTTCTTC.

The rearrangement uses TRBV6-2 or TRBV6-3 and TRBJ2-7; either TRBD1 or TRBD2 may fit D (5 bases each). The J call may be mistaken, given a closer DNA end match to TRBJ2-5. This CDR3 is built from 14 residues. Germline V gene sequence: CDR1 MNHEY, CDR2 SVGEGT. Here the CDR3 reads CASMGLGVGETQYF. For the CDR3, the DNA is TGTGCCAGCATGGGCTTGGGGGTAGGAGAGACCCAGTACTTC.

The CDR3 sequence: CAISGVDGAGYNEQFF. Written as DNA, the CDR3 is TGTGCCATCAGTGGAGTGGACGGAGCGGGGTACAATGAGCAGTTCTTC. The V and J genes are TRBV10-3 and TRBJ2-1; TRBD2 matches 7 bases. The CDR3 contains 16 residues. Germline loops: CDR1 ENHRY, CDR2 SYGVKD. V shed 4 bases, J shed 4 bases, and the junction held 10 bases outside the gene matches.

The V gene is TRBV28, the J gene TRBJ2-7; tentatively, D is TRBD1 (7 bases). The CDR3 is 17 residues long. The germline gives CDR1 MDHEN, CDR2 SYDVKM. Trimming cost V 4 bases and J 1 base, with 20 bases left between them. The DNA for the CDR3 is TGTGCCAGCAGTTCTTTACGCCACAGGGGACTTTCCTACGAGCAGTACTTC. As protein: CASSSLRHRGLSYEQYF.

The chain recombines TRBV10-3 with TRBJ1-6, with D possibly being TRBD1 (6 bases). The CDR3 spans 17 residues. V dropped 2 bases and J dropped 7 bases, with 18 bases sitting between them. Germline CDR1 and CDR2: ENHRY and SYGVKD. DNA for the CDR3: TGTGCCATCAGTGAGATCTTTCCGGACAGAGCGAATTCACCCCTCCACTTT. This codes for CAISEIFPDRANSPLHF.

About this clonotype: Just one base apart from a much larger clone, this may be a read error. This chain connects TRBV6-1 to TRBJ2-1; D remains ambiguous. The J call may not be correct, given that the DNA end is closer to TRBJ2-7. The CDR3 totals 15 residues. Germline V gene lookup returns CDR1 MNHNS and CDR2 SASEGT. CDR3 nucleotides: TGTGCCAGCAGTGAAGAAGGGCTATCCTACAATGAGCAGTACTTC. Amino acids: CASSEEGLSYNEQYF.